Below, one T cell receptor (beta chain) is given with its context. The data were obtained in a study of blood T cell repertoires in COVID-19. The wider study: Sample material is recorded as cDNA or gDNA derived from T cells, B-cell-depleted T cells, or PBMCs.

CDR1 and CDR2 (germline): MGHRA, YSYEKL. The CDR3 runs to 16 residues. The V gene end was trimmed by 7 bases and the J gene end by 4 bases; junction bases not matched to a gene: 12. Per the authors' pipeline: It was from reference gene primer amplification that nucleated cell counts were estimated. Clones were read by immunoSEQ multiplex PCR, and TCRdb kept only the in-frame ones, dropping some. V, J and clone size reflect that table, while D and trimming were determined from the DNA. Found here are tens of thousands of clones, almost 85% of them singletons; the top ten hold 1.2%. The material sequenced was peripheral blood. The rearrangement joins TRBV4-1 to TRBJ1-1; 10 nucleotides match TRBD1. This sequence was found in a woman of 80 years or more with acute or convalescent COVID-19. The CDR3 DNA sequence: TGCGCCAGCATCTCGGGACAGGGGCCTCCGGGCACTGAAGCTTTCTTT. Protein: CASISGQGPPGTEAFF.